This TCR beta chain appears in the sequencing data of a study of blood T cell repertoires in COVID-19. Study in general: Italy, Spain and the United States were the sources of the convalescent and acute COVID-19 samples. From T cells, B-cell-depleted T cells, or PBMCs came the material, which was cDNA or gDNA.

CDR3 size: 15 residues. V was pared by 4 bases and J by 4 bases, with 16 bases between. CDR1 is LGHNA and CDR2 is YNFKEQ in the germline V gene. Under the authors' procedure: It was from reference gene primer amplification that nucleated cell counts were estimated. TCRdb's copy holds only in-frame clones and misses some; the assay was immunoSEQ multiplex PCR. D and trimming were read from the DNA, whereas the V and J calls and clone size are those reported in that table. The sample holds about 98,000 clones, 86% seen once. Sequences were obtained from peripheral blood. The genes are TRBV4-2 and TRBJ1-2; D is unclear. The TCR was taken from a man over 45 with acute or convalescent COVID-19. CDR3 in DNA: TGTGCCAGCAGCCTACACCCCCAGTCTGGCTATGGCTACACCTTC. Protein sequence: CASSLHPQSGYGYTF.